The source of this T cell receptor beta chain is a study of blood T cell repertoires in COVID-19. Study overall: Researchers got acute and convalescent COVID-19 samples from the United States, Italy and Spain. PBMCs, B-cell-depleted T cells, or T cells were the source of the cDNA or gDNA that made up the material.

Method: immunoSEQ multiplex PCR; TCRdb's copy keeps in-frame clones and lacks some. The table includes some 270,000 clones, around nine tenths detected once. Trimming stripped 4 bases from V and 5 bases from J, with 15 bases between. The V gene's germline CDR1 is SGDLS and CDR2 YYNGEE. CDR3 length equals 14 residues. This clonotype was sampled from a woman in her sixties who had recovered from COVID-19. The specimen sequenced was peripheral blood. The chain carries TRBV9 and TRBJ2-5; no clear D. CDR3 sequence reads: CASSPRGRRETQYF. DNA of the CDR3: TGTGCCAGCAGCCCAAGAGGCAGACGCGAGACCCAGTACTTC.